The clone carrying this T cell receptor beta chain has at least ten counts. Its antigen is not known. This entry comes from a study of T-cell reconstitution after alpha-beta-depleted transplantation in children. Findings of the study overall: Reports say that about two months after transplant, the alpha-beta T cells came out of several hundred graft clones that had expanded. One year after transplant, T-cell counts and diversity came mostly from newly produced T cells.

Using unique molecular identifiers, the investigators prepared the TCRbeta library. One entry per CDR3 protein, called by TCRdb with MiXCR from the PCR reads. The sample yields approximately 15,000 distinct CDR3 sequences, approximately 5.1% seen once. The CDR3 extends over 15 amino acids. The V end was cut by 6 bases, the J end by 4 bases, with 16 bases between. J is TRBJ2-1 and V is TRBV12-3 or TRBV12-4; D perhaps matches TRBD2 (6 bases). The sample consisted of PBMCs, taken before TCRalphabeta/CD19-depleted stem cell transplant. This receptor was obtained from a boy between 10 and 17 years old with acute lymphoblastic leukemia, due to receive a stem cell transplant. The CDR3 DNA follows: TGTGCCAGCAGACCCCTCGCGGGGTCTTACAATGAGCAGTTCTTC. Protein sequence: CASRPLAGSYNEQFF.